This TCR beta chain is drawn from a study of blood T cell repertoires in COVID-19. Study as a whole: The origin of the acute and convalescent COVID-19 samples was the United States, Italy and Spain. In each case, the material was cDNA or gDNA derived from T cells, B-cell-depleted T cells, or PBMCs.

In the original processing: Amplification from reference gene primers served as the basis for estimated nucleated cell counts. Repertoires were generated with immunoSEQ multiplex PCR, while TCRdb's copy carries only in-frame clones and drops some. V, J and clone size reflect that table, while D and trimming were determined from the DNA. The profile covers about 110,000 clones, with around 82% appearing a single time and about 4.5% taken by the ten largest. The length of the CDR3 is 13 residues. V lost 4 bases, J lost 5 bases, and 4 bases stayed unmatched. Germline V lookup: CDR1 MNHEY, CDR2 SVGAGI. This TCR was sampled from a human donor in a cohort sampled during active or convalescent COVID-19. Sequenced input: peripheral blood. The chain carries TRBV6-5 and TRBJ1-2, with 7 bases fitting TRBD1. The CDR3 DNA follows: TGTGCCAGCAGTTTCCCGGGACAGTATGGCTACACCTTC. Translation gives CASSFPGQYGYTF.